These 29 T cell receptor beta chains were all obtained from the same sample, sequenced in a study of T cell responses to AZD1222 COVID-19 vaccine. The protocol was immunoSEQ multiplex PCR, while the TCRdb copy is restricted to in-frame clones and leaves out a portion. This table has fewer than 120,000 clones, 81% appearing once. This material consisted of peripheral blood, taken on day 0 of AZD1222 vaccination. These receptors were obtained from an adult in good health.

As DNA, the CDR3 is TGTGCCAGCAGCGCGACGGAGTTTAGCAATCAGCCCCAGCATTTT. It is translated as CASSATEFSNQPQHF. The chain couples TRBV4-2 to TRBJ1-5; no reliable D call. This CDR3 region has 15 residues. Germline V gives CDR1 LGHNA, CDR2 YNFKEQ. The ends were cut back, 5 bases at V and 0 bases at J, with 11 bases in the middle.

This clone has a single count. V is TRBV7-9 and J is TRBJ2-3, with D perhaps matching TRBD1 (6 bases). The CDR3 totals 16 residues. The germline gives CDR1 SEHNR, CDR2 FQNEAQ (reference sequence). The V gene lost 8 bases and the J gene lost 0 bases, with 18 bases spanning the gap. In nucleotides, the CDR3 is TGTGCCAGCCGTACGCTGGGACAAGATAGCACAGATACGCAGTATTTT. Translated, it gives CASRTLGQDSTDTQYF.

This sequence joins TRBV5-4 and TRBJ1-2; no clear D gene. From germline, CDR1 is SGHNT and CDR2 YYREEE (reference sequence). V lost 2 bases to trimming and J lost 2 bases, with 4 bases between them. The CDR3 is made up of 12 amino acids. The CDR3 DNA reads TGTGCCAGCAGCTTAGACAACTATGGCTACACCTTC. This gives the protein CASSLDNYGYTF.

This clone is a singleton in its sample. The chain joins TRBV7-8 to TRBJ2-3; 10 bases map to TRBD2. This CDR3 is built from 17 residues. The V and J ends lost 5 bases and 6 bases, in that order; junction bases with no gene match: 14. Germline V gives CDR1 SGHVS, CDR2 FQNEAQ. For the CDR3, the DNA is TGTGCCAGCAGCCCCCGGTTCAAGCGGGAGGGGTCGGATACGCAGTATTTT. It specifies CASSPRFKREGSDTQYF.

V and J are TRBV3-1 (or the pseudogene TRBV3-2) and TRBJ2-7, with 9 nucleotides matching TRBD2. The germline V gene encodes CDR1 LGHDT and CDR2 YNNKEL (reference sequence). This CDR3 comprises 16 residues. Germline trimming cut 5 bases from V and 5 bases from J; bases unmatched to any gene: 13. This CDR3 reads CASSGQTSGPAHEQYF. CDR3 in DNA: TGTGCCAGCAGCGGGCAGACTAGCGGACCCGCCCACGAGCAGTACTTC.

The chain uses TRBV29-1 and TRBJ2-3, with D tentatively TRBD1 or TRBD2 (6 bases each). Germline loops: CDR1 SQVTM, CDR2 ANQGSEA. V lost 3 bases and J lost 4, with 14 bases in between. This CDR3 spans 14 amino acids. In DNA form, the CDR3 reads TGCAGCGTTGATGAGCAGGAGGGGGCAGATACGCAGTATTTT. Translated, it gives CSVDEQEGADTQYF.

V and J are TRBV27 and TRBJ1-5; D gene unclear. Trimming took off 6 bases at V and 3 bases at J, with 15 bases between the two ends. This CDR3 region has 15 residues. CDR1 is MNHEY and CDR2 is SMNVEV in the germline V gene (reference sequence). Written as DNA, the CDR3 is TGTGCCAGCAGATACGCGGGCAGCCCCAATCAGCCCCAGCATTTT. It is translated as CASRYAGSPNQPQHF.

The gene calls are TRBV20-1 and TRBJ1-5, with D hard to call. This CDR3 is built from 15 residues. CDR1 and CDR2 (germline): DFQATT, SNEGSKA (reference sequence). With 3 bases removed from V and 0 bases from J, the gap between germline ends came to 12 bases. The CDR3 loop reads CSASASEYSNQPQHF. CDR3 in DNA: TGCAGTGCTAGTGCTAGCGAATATAGCAATCAGCCCCAGCATTTT.

V and J are TRBV29-1 and TRBJ2-7, with 13 bases identical to TRBD2. Germline V lookup: CDR1 SQVTM, CDR2 ANQGSEA. The CDR3 contains 14 residues. With 7 bases clipped from V and 4 bases from J, the junction kept 7 bases outside the gene matches. CDR3 in amino acids: CSALGLAGDYEQYF. CDR3 DNA: TGCAGCGCTCTTGGACTAGCGGGGGATTACGAGCAGTACTTC.

V usage is TRBV27 and J usage is TRBJ1-5, with D tentatively TRBD1 (5 bases). The CDR3 runs 14 residues. Germline assignment: CDR1 MNHEY and CDR2 SMNVEV (reference sequence). The V and J ends lost 2 bases and 4 bases respectively, with 9 bases between them. The DNA of the CDR3 is TGTGCCAGCAGTTTACGGGGCAGGAATCAGCCCCAGCATTTT. Protein product: CASSLRGRNQPQHF.

V and J are TRBV18 and TRBJ1-1; a possible D gene is TRBD1 (5 bases). This CDR3 contains 14 residues. With 5 bases removed from V and 8 bases from J, the gap between germline ends came to 18 bases. Germline loops: CDR1 KGHSH, CDR2 LQKENI. CDR3 DNA: TGTGCCAGCTCAACCGCCGGGACCGGCCGGGAAGCTTTCTTT. It codes for CASSTAGTGREAFF. The complete variable domain, with remaining parts taken from reference TRBV18 and TRBJ1-1, reads NAGVMQNPRHLVRRRGQEARLRCSPMKGHSHVYWYRQLPEEGLKFMVYLQKENIIDESGMPKERFSAEFPKEGPSILRIQQVVRGDSAAYFCASSTAGTGREAFFGQGTRLTVV.

The rearrangement links TRBV4-3 to TRBJ2-3, with D perhaps matching TRBD1 (6 bases). Per the germline V gene, CDR1 is LGHNA and CDR2 is YSLEER. The CDR3 contains 13 residues. Trimming left V 2 bases short and J 9 bases short, with 12 bases between. This chain's CDR3 is CASSQSTGKTQYF. The CDR3 nucleotides are TGCGCCAGCAGCCAATCGACAGGAAAGACGCAGTATTTT.

This clone was seen a handful of times. This chain joins TRBV28 and TRBJ2-5; TRBD1 agrees at 7 bases. The CDR3 consists of 15 residues. Germline values: CDR1 MDHEN, CDR2 SYDVKM. The trim removed 4 bases at V and 2 bases at J, leaving 7 bases unmatched. The CDR3 sequence is CASSSSGQDQETQYF. DNA for the CDR3: TGTGCCAGCAGTTCAAGTGGACAGGATCAAGAGACCCAGTACTTC. The full variable domain, in which reference TRBV28 and TRBJ2-5 provide the parts outside the CDR3, is DVKVTQSSRYLVKRTGEKVFLECVQDMDHENMFWYRQDPGLGLRLIYFSYDVKMKEKGDIPEGYSVSREKKERFSLILESASTNQTSMYLCASSSSGQDQETQYFGPGTRLLVL.

The chain joins TRBV6-5 to TRBJ1-1; D is unclear. V lost 0 bases, J lost 0 bases, and 5 bases lay in between. Germline values: CDR1 MNHEY, CDR2 SVGAGI. This CDR3 has 14 amino acids. CDR3 sequence (DNA): TGTGCCAGCAGTTACTCGCAATTGAACACTGAAGCTTTCTTT. This encodes CASSYSQLNTEAFF.

V gene TRBV11-2 combines with J gene TRBJ2-5; D is undetermined. V was shortened by 4 bases and J by 5 bases, with 17 bases between the two germline ends. The CDR3 sequence is 15 residues long. Germline CDR1 SGHAT, CDR2 FQNNGV. CDR3 residues: CASSSQIALQETQYF. In nucleotides, the CDR3 is TGTGCCAGCAGCTCACAGATCGCGCTACAGGAGACCCAGTACTTC. Full variable domain (remainder filled in from reference TRBV11-2 and TRBJ2-5): EAGVAQSPRYKIIEKRQSVAFWCNPISGHATLYWYQQILGQGPKLLIQFQNNGVVDDSQLPKDRFSAERLKGVDSTLKIQPAKLEDSAVYLCASSSQIALQETQYFGPGTRLLVL.

The chain employs TRBV11-2 and TRBJ1-4; possibly TRBD1 for D (6 bases). Germline assignment: CDR1 SGHAT and CDR2 FQNNGV. The CDR3 has 14 residues. V was cut by 5 bases and J by 7 bases, with 14 bases left in between. This chain's CDR3 is CASSRDIGAEKLFF. CDR3 bases: TGTGCCAGCAGCCGGGACATCGGCGCTGAAAAACTGTTTTTT.

J is TRBJ1-1 and V is TRBV18, with 8 bases aligning to TRBD1. This CDR3 is built from 14 residues. Germline V gives CDR1 KGHSH, CDR2 LQKENI. V was clipped by 3 bases and J by 3 bases; unmatched bases: 3. The CDR3 sequence is CASSPRGLHTEAFF. CDR3 DNA sequence: TGTGCCAGCTCACCCAGGGGGCTCCACACTGAAGCTTTCTTT. The full variable domain, completed using reference TRBV18 and TRBJ1-1, is NAGVMQNPRHLVRRRGQEARLRCSPMKGHSHVYWYRQLPEEGLKFMVYLQKENIIDESGMPKERFSAEFPKEGPSILRIQQVVRGDSAAYFCASSPRGLHTEAFFGQGTRLTVV.

This chain uses TRBV30 with TRBJ1-3, with D unclear. V lost 4 bases and J 4 bases, leaving 11 bases between the germline ends. The germline CDR1 and CDR2 sequences are GTSNPN and SVGIG (reference sequence). The CDR3 consists of 13 residues. CDR3 loop: CAWMRGSGNTIYF. The CDR3 DNA is TGTGCCTGGATGCGGGGATCCGGAAACACCATATATTTT.

The chain couples TRBV24-1 to TRBJ1-1; 8 bases agree with TRBD1. The CDR3 is made up of 16 amino acids. From germline, CDR1 is KGHDR and CDR2 SFDVKD. The V and J ends lost 1 base and 0 bases, in that order; junction bases with no gene match: 3. The CDR3 sequence is CATSDLRTGLNTEAFF. Written as DNA, the CDR3 is TGTGCCACCAGTGATTTACGGACAGGGTTGAACACTGAAGCTTTCTTT.

The CDR3: CASSLAGTASPDTQYF. The CDR3 region has the DNA TGTGCCAGCAGCTTGGCCGGGACAGCGTCGCCAGATACGCAGTATTTT. The chain employs TRBV5-5 and TRBJ2-3, with TRBD1 matching 7 bases. The CDR3 covers 16 residues. The germline CDR1 and CDR2 sequences are SGHKS and YYEKEE (reference sequence). V was clipped by 0 bases and J by 4 bases; unmatched bases: 8.

The rearrangement joins TRBV5-8 to TRBJ2-5, with 11 nucleotides matching TRBD1. V was clipped by 4 bases and J by 5 bases; unmatched bases: 7. Germline CDR1 SGHTS, CDR2 YDEGEE. The CDR3 sequence is 15 residues long. In nucleotides, the CDR3 is TGTGCCAGCAGCCAAGGCCGGGACAGGGGGGAGACCCAGTACTTC. This gives the protein CASSQGRDRGETQYF.

The rearrangement joins TRBV5-1 to TRBJ2-3, with 7 bases that match TRBD2. The CDR3 consists of 16 residues. Germline assignment: CDR1 SGHRS and CDR2 YFSETQ. Losses at the gene ends were 0 bases for V and 4 bases for J; bases not matched to a gene: 8. CDR3 amino acids: CASSLVGEGQSDTQYF. For the CDR3, the DNA is TGCGCCAGCAGCTTGGTAGGGGAGGGCCAGTCAGATACGCAGTATTTT.

The chain couples TRBV6-6 to TRBJ1-2; D unresolved. The CDR3 consists of 15 residues. Germline V gene sequence: CDR1 MNHNY, CDR2 SVGAGI (reference sequence). V was shortened by 7 bases and J by 6 bases, with 21 bases between the two germline ends. CDR3 loop: CASKPETLTSNGYTF. CDR3 nucleotides: TGTGCCAGCAAACCCGAGACCCTCACTTCAAATGGCTACACCTTC.

The chain employs TRBV24-1 and TRBJ1-5; 12 bases agree with TRBD1. The CDR3 is 15 residues long. CDR1 KGHDR and CDR2 SFDVKD come from the germline V gene. V lost 5 bases, J lost 7 bases, and 5 bases stayed unmatched. CDR3 residues: CATSGGQGAGQPQHF. The DNA of the CDR3 is TGTGCCACCAGTGGGGGACAGGGGGCAGGACAGCCCCAGCATTTT.

The J gene is TRBJ2-1, the V gene TRBV7-3; TRBD2 agrees at 9 bases. CDR1 and CDR2 (germline): SGHTA, FQGTGA. V was clipped by 1 base and J by 8 bases; unmatched bases: 9. The length of the CDR3 is 16 residues. In nucleotides, the CDR3 is TGTGCCAGCAGCTTAAGCGGGGGGGCCTCTTTGGATGAGCAGTTCTTC. Translating it yields CASSLSGGASLDEQFF. Based on the CDR3 plus reference TRBV7-3 and TRBJ2-1, the full variable domain is GAGVSQTPSNKVTEKGKYVELRCDPISGHTALYWYRQSLGQGPEFLIYFQGTGAADDSGLPNDRFFAVRPEGSVSTLKIQRTERGDSAVYLCASSLSGGASLDEQFFGPGTRLTVL.

The chain carries TRBV29-1 and TRBJ2-3; D could derive from TRBD1 or TRBD2 (5 bases each). V lost 4 bases to trimming and J lost 2 bases, with 7 bases between them. The germline CDR1 and CDR2 sequences are SQVTM and ANQGSEA. The CDR3 loop spans 12 amino acids. This chain's CDR3 is CSVAGTTDTQYF. CDR3 coding DNA: TGCAGCGTTGCTGGGACCACAGATACGCAGTATTTT.

The chain combines TRBV6-5 with TRBJ2-7, with a tentative D call TRBD2 (6 bases). V dropped 7 bases and J dropped 3 bases, with 19 bases sitting between them. The germline V gene has CDR1 MNHEY and CDR2 SVGAGI. This CDR3 has 15 residues. CDR3 bases: TGTGCCAGCATAAAAATACTTGGGGGAGGCTACGAGCAGTACTTC. This gives the protein CASIKILGGGYEQYF.

This chain links TRBV19 with TRBJ1-2; unclear D gene. V lost 5 bases, J lost 4 bases, and 17 bases lay in between. The CDR3 extends over 15 amino acids. Per the germline V gene, CDR1 is LNHDA and CDR2 is SQIVND (reference sequence). Here the CDR3 DNA reads TGTGCCAGTAGTCCCCTTGACCATTTCTTCTATGGCTACACCTTC. It codes for CASSPLDHFFYGYTF.

The chain has TRBV9 and TRBJ1-2, with TRBD1 identical over 10 bases. J gave up 8 bases and V 4 bases, and 8 bases lay outside the gene matches. The V gene's germline CDR1 is SGDLS and CDR2 YYNGEE. The CDR3 contains 14 residues. CDR3 in amino acids: CASSPDRGFWGYTF. In DNA, the CDR3 is TGTGCCAGCAGCCCGGACAGGGGGTTTTGGGGCTACACCTTC.